This T cell receptor (beta chain) emerged from a study of spatial heterogeneity in lung cancer. TCRdb reprocessed the 5' RACE reads via MiXCR and lists one record per CDR3 protein. The sample lists under 30,000 distinct CDR3 sequences, 3% to 3.5% seen once, with more than 25% in the top ten. This clonotype was detected ten times or more. Noted time point: sample taken at primary tumor resection. Whole RNA from tumor, nontumor lung or frozen PBMC was sequenced unsorted. Per germline, CDR1 SGHRS and CDR2 YFSETQ. Trimming removed 4 bases from V and 3 bases from J; junction bases left unmatched: 7. The CDR3 is 14 residues long.

The sequences come from PBMCs, collected at surgery. The chain is built from TRBV5-1 and TRBJ2-7, with 7 bases lining up with TRBD1. The source is a female donor with early-stage non-small cell lung cancer. CDR3 coding DNA: TGCGCCAGCAGCCTGGACAGGCAGGACTACGAGCAGTACTTC. It encodes CASSLDRQDYEQYF. Drawing the rest from reference TRBV5-1 and TRBJ2-7, the complete variable domain is KAGVTQTPRYLIKTRGQQVTLSCSPISGHRSVSWYQQTPGQGLQFLFEYFSETQRNKGNFPGRFSGRQFSNSRSEMNVSTLELGDSALYLCASSLDRQDYEQYFGPGTRLTVT.